The clone carrying this TCR beta chain was detected once. What it binds is not known. Sequence at one end of the junction differs from germline and may be a read error. Distinct nucleotide sequences in the sample also encode this CDR3. The length of the CDR3 is 15 residues. CDR1 is MNHEY, CDR2 SVGAGI, per germline. This sample stems from a study of cytomegalovirus exposure and HLA in healthy donors. Overall study: One earlier analysis, a look at 180 million or so T cells, found some 100 million unique TCR beta sequences. General study points: Highly shared sequence variants in one cluster were likely a sequencing artifact.

PCR employed 60 Vbeta and 13 Jbeta primers. Produced via immunoSEQ multiplex PCR; TCRdb's table is partial and in-frame only. The sample has 85,000 to 100,000 clones, more than 75% seen once. Nominal health characterized the donors when sampled, though unrecorded immune exposures were likely. This chain uses TRBV6-5 with TRBJ1-2; D may be TRBD1 (5 bases). This receptor was obtained from a woman between 40 and 55 years old in good health and CMV-seronegative. Sequenced material: PBMCs. The CDR3: CASSYSSGAGYGYTF. DNA for the CDR3: TGTGCCAGCAGCTACTCTTCGGGTGCAGGGTATGGCTACACCTTC.